The rows below give T cell receptor beta chains drawn from one sample of a study of shared clonotypes between healthy human individuals. This table comes from immunoSEQ multiplex PCR, and its TCRdb copy is limited to in-frame clones, with some not included. This table has some 480,000 clones, 79% appearing once. Sequencing was carried out using PBMCs. Receptor source: a woman between 40 and 50 years old in good health. Some clones in this sample may be carry-over from other donors' samples. Each CDR3 is given without its conserved first and last residue. Each record gives: V gene, J gene, CDR3 protein.

V: TRBV27; J: TRBJ2-2; CDR3: ASSLAGEYTGELF
V: TRBV28; J: TRBJ2-4; CDR3: ASSLWGTKNIQY
V: TRBV13; J: TRBJ2-1; CDR3: ASSLEGLARESEQF
V: TRBV15; J: TRBJ1-5; CDR3: ATSLGYGVQPQH
V: TRBV28; J: TRBJ2-1; CDR3: ASSSGLFEEYNEQF
V: TRBV7-2; J: TRBJ1-2; CDR3: ASSGERGLYGYT
V: TRBV18; J: TRBJ2-1; CDR3: ASSPDANSYNEQF
V: TRBV9; J: TRBJ2-1; CDR3: ASSVGYEQF
V: TRBV4-2; J: TRBJ2-1; CDR3: ASSQSPTGLAVNEQF
V: TRBV5-1; J: TRBJ2-7; CDR3: ASSLGLAGSYEQY
V: TRBV7-8; J: TRBJ2-7; CDR3: ASSLGRDHSTYEQY